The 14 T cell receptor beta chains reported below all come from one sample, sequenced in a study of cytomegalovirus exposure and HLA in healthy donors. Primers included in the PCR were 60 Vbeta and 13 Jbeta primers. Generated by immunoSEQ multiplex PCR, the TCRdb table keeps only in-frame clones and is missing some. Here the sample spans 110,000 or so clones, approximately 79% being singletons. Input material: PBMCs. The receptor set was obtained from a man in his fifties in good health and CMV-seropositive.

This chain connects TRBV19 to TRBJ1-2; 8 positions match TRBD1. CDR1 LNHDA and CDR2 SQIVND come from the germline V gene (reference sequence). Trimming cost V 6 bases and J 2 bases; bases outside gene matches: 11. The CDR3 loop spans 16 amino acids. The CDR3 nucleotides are TGTGCCAGTAGGGCCCCCAGGACAGGGCGGAACTATGGCTACACCTTC. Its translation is CASRAPRTGRNYGYTF.

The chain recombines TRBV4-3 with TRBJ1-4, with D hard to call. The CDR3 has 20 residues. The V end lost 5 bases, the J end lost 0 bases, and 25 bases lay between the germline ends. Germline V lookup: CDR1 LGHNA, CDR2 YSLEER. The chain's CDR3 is CASSEKPIGRTLATNEKLFF. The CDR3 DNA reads TGCGCCAGCAGCGAAAAACCCATCGGACGGACTCTCGCAACTAATGAAAAACTGTTTTTT.

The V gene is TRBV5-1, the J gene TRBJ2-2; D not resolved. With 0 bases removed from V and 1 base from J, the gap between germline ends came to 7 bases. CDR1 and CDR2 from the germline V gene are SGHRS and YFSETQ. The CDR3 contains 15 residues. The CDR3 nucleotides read TGCGCCAGCAGCTTGGATCCAGGGAACACCGGGGAGCTGTTTTTT. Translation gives CASSLDPGNTGELFF.

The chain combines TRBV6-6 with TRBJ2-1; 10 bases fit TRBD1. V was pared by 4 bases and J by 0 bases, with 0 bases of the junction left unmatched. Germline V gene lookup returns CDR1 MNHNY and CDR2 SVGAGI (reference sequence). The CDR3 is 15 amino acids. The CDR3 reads CASSWTGGSYNEQFF. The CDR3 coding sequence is TGTGCCAGCAGTTGGACAGGGGGCTCCTACAATGAGCAGTTCTTC.

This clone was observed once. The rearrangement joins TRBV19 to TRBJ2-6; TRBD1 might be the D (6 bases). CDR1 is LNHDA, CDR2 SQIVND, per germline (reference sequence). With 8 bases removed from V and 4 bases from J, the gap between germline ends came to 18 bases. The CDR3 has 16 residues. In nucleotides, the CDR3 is TGTGCCAGTCTACAGGGTCCTGGGTCGGGGGCCAACGTCCTGACTTTC. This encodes CASLQGPGSGANVLTF.

This CDR3 is CASARGSYEQYF. The CDR3 coding sequence is TGTGCCAGCGCCAGGGGGTCCTACGAGCAGTACTTC. The chain is built from TRBV27 and TRBJ2-7; TRBD1 aligns across 7 bases. The CDR3 is 12 residues long. Germline CDR1 MNHEY, CDR2 SMNVEV (reference sequence). With 8 bases clipped from V and 1 base from J, the junction kept 2 bases outside the gene matches.

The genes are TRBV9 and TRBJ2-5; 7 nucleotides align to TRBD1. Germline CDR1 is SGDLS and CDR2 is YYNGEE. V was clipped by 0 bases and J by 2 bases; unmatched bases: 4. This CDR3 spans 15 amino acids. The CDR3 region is CASSVGGQLQETQYF. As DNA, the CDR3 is TGTGCCAGCAGCGTAGGGGGACAGCTTCAAGAGACCCAGTACTTC.

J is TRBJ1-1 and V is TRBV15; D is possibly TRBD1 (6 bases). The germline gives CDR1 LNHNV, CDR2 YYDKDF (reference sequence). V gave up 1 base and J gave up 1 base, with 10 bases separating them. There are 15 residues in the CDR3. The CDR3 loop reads CATSRGGQTNTEAFF. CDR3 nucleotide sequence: TGTGCCACCAGCAGAGGTGGACAGACGAACACTGAAGCTTTCTTT.

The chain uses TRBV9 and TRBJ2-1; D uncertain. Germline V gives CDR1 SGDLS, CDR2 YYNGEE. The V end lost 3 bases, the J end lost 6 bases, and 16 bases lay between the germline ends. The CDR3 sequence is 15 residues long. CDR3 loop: CASSARLLRSNEQFF. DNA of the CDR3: TGTGCCAGCAGCGCCCGGTTACTTCGATCCAATGAGCAGTTCTTC. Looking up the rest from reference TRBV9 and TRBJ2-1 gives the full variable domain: DSGVTQTPKHLITATGQRVTLRCSPRSGDLSVYWYQQSLDQGLQFLIQYYNGEERAKGNILERFSAQQFPDLHSELNLSSLELGDSALYFCASSARLLRSNEQFFGPGTRLTVL.

The CDR3 bases are TGTGCCAGCAGAGTGGGCTTCTATGGCTACACCTTC. It specifies CASRVGFYGYTF. The chain is built from TRBV7-9 and TRBJ1-2; no clear D. The CDR3 has 12 amino acids. The germline V gene encodes CDR1 SEHNR and CDR2 FQNEAQ (reference sequence). Trimming cost V 6 bases and J 4 bases, with 9 bases left between them.

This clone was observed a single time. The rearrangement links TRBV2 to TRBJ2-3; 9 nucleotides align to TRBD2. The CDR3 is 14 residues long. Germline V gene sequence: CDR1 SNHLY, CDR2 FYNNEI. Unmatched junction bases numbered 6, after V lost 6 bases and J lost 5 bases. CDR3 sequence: CASRPGLAVDTQYF. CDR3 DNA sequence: TGTGCCAGCAGACCGGGACTAGCCGTAGATACGCAGTATTTT.

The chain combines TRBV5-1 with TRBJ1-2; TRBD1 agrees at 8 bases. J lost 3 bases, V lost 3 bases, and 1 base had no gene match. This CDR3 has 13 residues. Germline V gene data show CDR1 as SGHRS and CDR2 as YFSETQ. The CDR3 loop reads CASSSGQDYGYTF. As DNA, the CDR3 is TGCGCCAGCAGCTCGGGACAGGACTATGGCTACACCTTC.

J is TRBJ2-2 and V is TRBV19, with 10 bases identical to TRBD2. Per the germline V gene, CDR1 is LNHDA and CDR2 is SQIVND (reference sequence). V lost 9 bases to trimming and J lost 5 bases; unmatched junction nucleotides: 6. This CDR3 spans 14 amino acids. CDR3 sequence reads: CASLGTSETGELFF. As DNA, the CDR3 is TGTGCCAGCTTGGGGACTAGCGAAACCGGGGAGCTGTTTTTT.

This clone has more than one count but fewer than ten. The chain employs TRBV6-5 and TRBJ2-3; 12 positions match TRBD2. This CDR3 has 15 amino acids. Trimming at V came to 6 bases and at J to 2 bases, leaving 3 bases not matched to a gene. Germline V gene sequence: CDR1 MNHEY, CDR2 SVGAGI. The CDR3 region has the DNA TGTGCCAGCAGCGGACTAGCGGGGTCCACAGATACGCAGTATTTT. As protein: CASSGLAGSTDTQYF.